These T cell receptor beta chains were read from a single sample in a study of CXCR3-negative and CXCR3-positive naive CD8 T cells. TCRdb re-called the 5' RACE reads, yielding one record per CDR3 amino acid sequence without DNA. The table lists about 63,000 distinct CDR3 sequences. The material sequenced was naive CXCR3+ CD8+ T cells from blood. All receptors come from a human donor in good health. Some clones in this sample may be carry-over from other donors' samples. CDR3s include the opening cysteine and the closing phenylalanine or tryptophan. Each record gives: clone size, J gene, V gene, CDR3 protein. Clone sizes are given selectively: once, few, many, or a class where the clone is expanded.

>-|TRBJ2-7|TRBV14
CASSQMDGYEQYF
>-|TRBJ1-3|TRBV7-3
CASITDRNTIYF
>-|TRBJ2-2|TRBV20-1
CSARDLAGLAGELFF
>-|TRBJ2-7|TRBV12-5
CASGHGTLSYEQYF
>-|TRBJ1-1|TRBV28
CASSLEGGMNTEAFF
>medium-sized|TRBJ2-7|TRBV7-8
CASSSGTGVVEQYF
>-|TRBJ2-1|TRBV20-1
CSARGAGQATYNEQFF
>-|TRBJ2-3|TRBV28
CASSLSGTSRDTQYF
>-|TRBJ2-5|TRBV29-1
CSVDKLAGGRETQYF
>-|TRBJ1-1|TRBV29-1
CSVDQGMNTEAFF
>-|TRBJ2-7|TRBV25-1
CASSVQGYEQYF
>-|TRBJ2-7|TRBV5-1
CASSPGTGDYEQYF
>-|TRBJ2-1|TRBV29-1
CSVERRGDTYNEQFF
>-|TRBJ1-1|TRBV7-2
CASSLGGLRFEAFF
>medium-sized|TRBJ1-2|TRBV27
CASSFFAEGYGYTF
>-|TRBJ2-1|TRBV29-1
CSVAASGWVKQFF
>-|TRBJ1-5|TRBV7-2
CASSFTNQPQHF
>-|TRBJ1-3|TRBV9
CASSTGGGANTIYF
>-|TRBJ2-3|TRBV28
CASSPRLVPDTQYF
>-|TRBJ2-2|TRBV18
CASSPLDRVDTGELFF
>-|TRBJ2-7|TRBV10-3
CAISNGGPYEQYF
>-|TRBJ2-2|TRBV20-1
CSASPGTSDSGELFF
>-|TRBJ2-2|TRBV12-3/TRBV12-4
CASSFGGNTGELFF
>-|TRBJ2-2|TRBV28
CASSLKQNPTGELFF
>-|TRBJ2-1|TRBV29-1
CSVEGGFLMGHNEQFF
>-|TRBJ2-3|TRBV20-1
CSARDLGQGDTDTQYF
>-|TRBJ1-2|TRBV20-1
CSAPSDRNNYGYTF
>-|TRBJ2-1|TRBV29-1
CSVESVRRGQDDNEQFF
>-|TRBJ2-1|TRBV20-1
CSARPGQSNEQFF
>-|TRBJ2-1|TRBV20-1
CSARDNGATYNEQFF
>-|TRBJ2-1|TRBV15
CATKRGNSYNEQFF
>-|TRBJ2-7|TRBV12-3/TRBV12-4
CASSLAVDRPQYF
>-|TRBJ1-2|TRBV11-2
CASSLGHSNYGYTF
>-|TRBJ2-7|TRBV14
CASSQDRGNEQYF
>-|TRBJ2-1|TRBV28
CASSIAGGPGEQFF
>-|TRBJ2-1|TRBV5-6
CASSKGLAPNEQFF
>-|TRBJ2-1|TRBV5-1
CASSVGLGQFF
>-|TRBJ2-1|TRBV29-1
CSVEEAPPDEQFF
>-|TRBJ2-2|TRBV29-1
CSVESRGTTGELFF
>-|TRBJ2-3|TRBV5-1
CASSPGQASSTDTQYF
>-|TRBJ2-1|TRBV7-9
CASSLLGDGDEQFF
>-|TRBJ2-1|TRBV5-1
CASSFSGGSLSNEQFF
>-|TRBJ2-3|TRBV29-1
CSVEGVVDTQYF
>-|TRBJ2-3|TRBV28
CASSLLGGASTDTQYF
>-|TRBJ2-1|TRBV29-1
CSVGGTGVDEQFF
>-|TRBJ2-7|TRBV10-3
CAISGNADEQYF
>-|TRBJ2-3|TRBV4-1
CASSQVRGASDTQYF
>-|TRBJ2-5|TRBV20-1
CSARDPASGSPGTQYF
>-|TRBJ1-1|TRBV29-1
CSVSGGTPGEAFF
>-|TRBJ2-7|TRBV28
CASSFKGGGSYEQYF
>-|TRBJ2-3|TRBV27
CASSYGTPSTDTQYF
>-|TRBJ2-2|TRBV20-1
CSARHWTASLPGELFF
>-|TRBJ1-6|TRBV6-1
CASSEPMGMSSYNSPLHF
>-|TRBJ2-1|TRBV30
CAWRNLVNEQFF